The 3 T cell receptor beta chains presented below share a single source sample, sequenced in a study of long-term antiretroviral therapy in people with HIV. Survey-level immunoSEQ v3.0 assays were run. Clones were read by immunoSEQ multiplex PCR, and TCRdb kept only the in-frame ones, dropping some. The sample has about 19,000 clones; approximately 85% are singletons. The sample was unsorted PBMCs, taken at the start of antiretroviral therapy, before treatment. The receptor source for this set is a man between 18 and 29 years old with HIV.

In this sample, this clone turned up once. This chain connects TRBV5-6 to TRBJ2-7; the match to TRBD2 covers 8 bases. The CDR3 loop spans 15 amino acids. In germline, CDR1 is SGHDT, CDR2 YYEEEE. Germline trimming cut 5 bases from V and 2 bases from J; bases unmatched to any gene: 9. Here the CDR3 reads CASSPTGTSTYEQYF. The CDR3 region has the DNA TGTGCCAGCAGTCCCACCGGGACTAGTACCTACGAGCAGTACTTC. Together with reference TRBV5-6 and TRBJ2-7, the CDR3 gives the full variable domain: DAGVTQSPTHLIKTRGQQVTLRCSPKSGHDTVSWYQQALGQGPQFIFQYYEEEERQRGNFPDRFSGHQFPNYSSELNVNALLLGDSALYLCASSPTGTSTYEQYFGPGTRLTVT.

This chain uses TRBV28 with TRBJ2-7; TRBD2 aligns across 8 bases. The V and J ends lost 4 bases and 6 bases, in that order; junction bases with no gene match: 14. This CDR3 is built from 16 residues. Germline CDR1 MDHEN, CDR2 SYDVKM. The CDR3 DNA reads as TGTGCCAGCAGTTCCTACCCCCGAGGACTAGCTTCCGAGCAGTACTTC. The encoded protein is CASSSYPRGLASEQYF.

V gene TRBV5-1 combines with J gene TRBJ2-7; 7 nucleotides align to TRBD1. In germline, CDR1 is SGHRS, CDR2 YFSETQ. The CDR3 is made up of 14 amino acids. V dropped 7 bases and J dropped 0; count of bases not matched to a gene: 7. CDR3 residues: CASSGDRGSYEQYF. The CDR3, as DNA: TGCGCCAGCTCCGGGGACAGAGGCTCCTACGAGCAGTACTTC. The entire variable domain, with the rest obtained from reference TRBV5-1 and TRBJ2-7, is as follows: KAGVTQTPRYLIKTRGQQVTLSCSPISGHRSVSWYQQTPGQGLQFLFEYFSETQRNKGNFPGRFSGRQFSNSRSEMNVSTLELGDSALYLCASSGDRGSYEQYFGPGTRLTVT.